The following is a TCR beta chain sequence with its context. Its specific antigen is unknown. No much larger clone is present one base from it, and per-base qualities are unavailable. TCRdb shows the sequencer as Illumina NovaSeq 6000. cDNA libraries for TCRalpha and TCRbeta were prepared by 5'RACE using constant-segment primers, with sample barcodes and unique molecular identifiers added. Trizol reagent was used to extract RNA from every sample. The libraries were amplified in two PCR steps, and the second step added a second sample barcode and Illumina TruSeq adapters. Sequencing of the libraries was done on an Illumina NovaSeq, producing 2 x 150 bp paired-end reads. On the study's bioinformatics: Reads were demultiplexed and collapsed into UMI-guided consensus sequences with migec v1.2.7. Using mixcr v2.1.11, the UMI consensuses were aligned to TRA and TRB V and J templates and assembled into clonotypes. A clonotype was counted as expanded or contracted only when both edgeR and NoisET called the clonotype significant, with the noise models trained on biological replicates. For edgeR calls, a false discovery rate-adjusted p below 0.01 and a log2 fold-change threshold of 1 were applied. As an exploratory analysis of dynamics, max-normalized trajectories of the 1000 most abundant clonotypes were examined by PCA with hierarchical clustering. Each responding clone was given a CD4 or CD8 phenotype based on the CD4+ and CD8+ repertoires, which had been sequenced separately. TCRdb handled the public reads itself, with Q25 trimming in fastp and clone calling in MiXCR, and kept productive beta chains. When rows share a CDR3 protein, they turn into one entry using the most common DNA and genes. TCRdb assigned the V and J calls; the authors' analysis was not used. A total of more than 350,000 distinct CDR3 sequences appear in this sample, around 21% of them only once. Of the sample, around 12% is held by the ten largest clones.

The data stem from a study of T-cell memory formation after mild COVID-19 (dated by TCRdb to the early 2020s). At the level of the whole study: TCR sequence clusters from the two donors were found to be largely donor specific. In two donors, T-cell clones that expanded and contracted after mild COVID-19 were followed by sequencing TCRalpha and TCRbeta repertoires longitudinally. The cohort was made up of two young adult volunteers, one female and one male, who were previously healthy.

General study outcomes and caveats: Some responding clones were found in pre-infection memory, which suggests that pre-existing cross-reactive memory T cells took part in the SARS-CoV-2 response. The second-wave clones that peaked on day 37 were not confirmed to be SARS-CoV-2 specific. Only a couple of mild cases were covered in the study, and larger cohorts including severe cases with pre-infection samples were considered necessary. Contracting CD4+ clones appeared mostly in the CM and EM memory subsets, whereas CD8+ clones were enriched in EMRA. From day 15 to 85, contracting clones showed balanced CD4/CD8 phenotypes, whereas a second wave of clones that expanded from day 15 to 37 leaned towards CD4+.

Its CDR3 holds 15 amino acids, cysteine through phenylalanine. The read is trimmed to its CDR3 DNA, 45 bases read in frame from base 1. V is pruned by 0 bases and J by 3 bases, leaving 7 bases of the junction without a gene match. The germline V gene (reference sequence) gives CDR1 as DFQATT and CDR2 as SNEGSKA. Ficoll-Paque density gradient centrifugation was used to isolate PBMCs. This receptor was identified in an adult woman who had mild COVID-19 (a few samples of this study predate the infection). The sample titles of this study are shuffled in the database, so cell type and time point are left out; the donor was told from shared clones. The source material was PBMCs or a T cell subset sorted from them (not recorded which). This sequence uses TRBV20-1 and TRBJ2-7, and 8 bases in between align with TRBD2. The CDR3 here reads CSARDEGLAGYEQYF. DNA sequence: TGCAGTGCTAGAGATGAAGGCCTAGCGGGCTACGAGCAGTACTTC.